The present T cell receptor beta chain was sequenced within a study of response to subunit inactivated influenza vaccine (dated by TCRdb to 2016 to 2018). Notes on the research overall: The study used deep quantitative T cell receptor repertoire profiling to track responses to a trivalent subunit inactivated influenza vaccine. The paper as a whole reports these results and caveats: According to the authors, only a limited number of new T cells may be recruited by each seasonal influenza vaccination.

There are 15 amino acids in the CDR3, from cysteine to phenylalanine inclusive. Just the 45-base CDR3 DNA is kept, in frame starting at base 1. V is trimmed back by 4 bases and J by 7 bases, and the junction contains 10 bases that no gene match accounts for. CDR1 and CDR2 (SGHTA, FQGNSA) derive from the germline V gene. Points on this clonotype: Its target antigen remains unknown. Base qualities are not recorded, but no much larger clone differs from it by a single base.

Receptors were amplified or captured by RT-PCR. Data came from an Illumina HiSeq 2500. In-frame beta chains were kept once TCRdb had trimmed the public reads at Q25 with fastp and called clones with MiXCR. Each entry is one CDR3 protein sequence, shown with its most common DNA and genes. This sample holds roughly 500,000 distinct CDR3 sequences; 25% were observed only once. 1.5% to 2% of the sample belongs to the ten largest clones. The TCR originated in a man aged 50-59 years who received an inactivated influenza vaccine. Donor details come from another sample of the same person, matched by shared clones. This specimen consisted of CD4+ T cells sorted from PBMCs, obtained around 5 days after vaccination. Recombination linked TRBV7-2 to TRBJ1-3, and 7 bases in between align with TRBD1. This receptor carries the CDR3 CASSSQTGTGNTIYF. The nucleotide sequence reads as follows: TGTGCCAGCAGCTCCCAGACAGGGACGGGCAACACCATATATTTT. The CDR3 plus the reference TRBV7-2 and TRBJ1-3 genes for the other parts give the full variable domain: GAGVSQSPSNKVTEKGKDVELRCDPISGHTALYWYRQSLGQGLEFLIYFQGNSAPDKSGLPSDRFSAERTGGSVSTLTIQRTQQEDSAVYLCASSSQTGTGNTIYFGEGSWLTVV.